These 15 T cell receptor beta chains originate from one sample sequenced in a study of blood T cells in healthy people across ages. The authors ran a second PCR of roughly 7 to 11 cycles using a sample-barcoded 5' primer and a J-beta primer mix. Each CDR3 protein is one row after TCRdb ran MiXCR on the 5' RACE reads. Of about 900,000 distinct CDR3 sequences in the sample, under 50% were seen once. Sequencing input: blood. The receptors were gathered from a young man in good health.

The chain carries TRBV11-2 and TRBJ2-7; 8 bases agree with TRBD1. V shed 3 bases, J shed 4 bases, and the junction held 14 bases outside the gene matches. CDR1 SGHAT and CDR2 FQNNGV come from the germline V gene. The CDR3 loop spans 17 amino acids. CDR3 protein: CASSFQWWQGALYEQYF. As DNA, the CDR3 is TGTGCCAGCAGCTTTCAGTGGTGGCAGGGGGCTTTATACGAGCAGTACTTC.

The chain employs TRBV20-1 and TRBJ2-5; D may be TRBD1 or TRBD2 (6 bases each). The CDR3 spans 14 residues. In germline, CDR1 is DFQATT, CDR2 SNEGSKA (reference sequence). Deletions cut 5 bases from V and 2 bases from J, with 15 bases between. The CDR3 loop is CSAGGNRAQETQYF. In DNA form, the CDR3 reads TGCAGTGCTGGAGGGAACAGGGCGCAAGAGACCCAGTACTTC.

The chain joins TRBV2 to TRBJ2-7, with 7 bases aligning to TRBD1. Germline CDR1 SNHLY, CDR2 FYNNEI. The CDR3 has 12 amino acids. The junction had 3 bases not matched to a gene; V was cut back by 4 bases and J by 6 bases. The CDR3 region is CASSVDRAEQYF. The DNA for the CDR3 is TGTGCCAGCAGTGTAGACAGGGCCGAGCAGTACTTC.

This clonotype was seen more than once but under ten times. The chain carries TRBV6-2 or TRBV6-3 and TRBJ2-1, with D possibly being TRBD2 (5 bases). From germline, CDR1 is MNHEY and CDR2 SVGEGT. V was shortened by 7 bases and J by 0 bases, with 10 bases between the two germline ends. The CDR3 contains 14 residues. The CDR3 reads CASTVAGSYNEQFF. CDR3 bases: TGTGCCAGCACAGTTGCGGGCTCCTACAATGAGCAGTTCTTC.

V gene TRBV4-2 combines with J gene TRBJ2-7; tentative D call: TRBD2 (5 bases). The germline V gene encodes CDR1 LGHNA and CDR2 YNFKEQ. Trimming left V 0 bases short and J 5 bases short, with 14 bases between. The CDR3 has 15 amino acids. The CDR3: CASSQDPTSGDEQYF. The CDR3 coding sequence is TGTGCCAGCAGCCAAGATCCAACTAGTGGGGACGAGCAGTACTTC.

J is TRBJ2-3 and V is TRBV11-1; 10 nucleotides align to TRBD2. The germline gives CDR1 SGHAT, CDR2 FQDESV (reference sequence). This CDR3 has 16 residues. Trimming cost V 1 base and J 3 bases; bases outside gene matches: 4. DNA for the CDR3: TGTGCCAGCAGCTTAGGGACTAGCGGACAAACAGATACGCAGTATTTT. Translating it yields CASSLGTSGQTDTQYF.

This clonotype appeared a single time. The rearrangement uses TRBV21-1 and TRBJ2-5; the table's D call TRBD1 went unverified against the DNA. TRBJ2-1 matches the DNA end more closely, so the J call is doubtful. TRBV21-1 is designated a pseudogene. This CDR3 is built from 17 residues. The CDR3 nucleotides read TGTGCCAGCAGCAACAACTCGGGACAGGTGATACAAGAGACCCAGTTCTTC. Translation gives CASSNNSGQVIQETQFF.

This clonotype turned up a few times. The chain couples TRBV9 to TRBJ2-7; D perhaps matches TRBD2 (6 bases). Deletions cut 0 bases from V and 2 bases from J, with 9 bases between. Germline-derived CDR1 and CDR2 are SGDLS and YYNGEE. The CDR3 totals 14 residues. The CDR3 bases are TGTGCCAGCAGCGTAGGCGGGACTCCCTACGAGCAGTACTTC. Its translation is CASSVGGTPYEQYF.

Here the CDR3 reads CASSQGTGFNEQYF. DNA of the CDR3: TGCGCCAGCAGCCAAGGGACAGGGTTCAACGAGCAGTACTTC. V and J are TRBV4-3 and TRBJ2-7, with TRBD1 matching 8 bases. CDR3 length: 14 residues. The germline V gene encodes CDR1 LGHNA and CDR2 YSLEER. J was trimmed by 5 bases and V by 1 base; bases with no gene match: 4.

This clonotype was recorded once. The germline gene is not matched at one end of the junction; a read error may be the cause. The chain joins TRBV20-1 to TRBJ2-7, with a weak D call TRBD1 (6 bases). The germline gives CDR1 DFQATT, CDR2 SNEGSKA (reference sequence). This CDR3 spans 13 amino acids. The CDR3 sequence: CSAGTPTTYEEYF. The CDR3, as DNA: TGCAGTGCCGGGACACCGACCACCTACGAGGAGTACTTC.

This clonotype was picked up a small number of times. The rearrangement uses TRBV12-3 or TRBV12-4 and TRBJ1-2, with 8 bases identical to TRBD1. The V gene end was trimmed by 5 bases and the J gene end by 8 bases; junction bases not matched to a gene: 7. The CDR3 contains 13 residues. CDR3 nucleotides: TGTGCCAGCAGTCGGACAGGGCCCGTCGGCTACACCTTC. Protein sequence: CASSRTGPVGYTF.

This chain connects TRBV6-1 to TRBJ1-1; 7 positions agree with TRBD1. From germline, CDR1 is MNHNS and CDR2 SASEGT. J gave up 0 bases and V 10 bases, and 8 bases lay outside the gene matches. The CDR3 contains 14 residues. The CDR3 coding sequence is TGTGCCACTCCGGGACAGACTATGAACACTGAAGCTTTCTTT. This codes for CATPGQTMNTEAFF.

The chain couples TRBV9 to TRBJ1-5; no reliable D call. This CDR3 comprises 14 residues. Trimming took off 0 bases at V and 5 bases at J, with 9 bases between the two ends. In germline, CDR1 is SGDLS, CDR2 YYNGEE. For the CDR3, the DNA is TGTGCCAGCAGCGTAGGGGCGGGAGATCAGCCCCAGCATTTT. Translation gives CASSVGAGDQPQHF.

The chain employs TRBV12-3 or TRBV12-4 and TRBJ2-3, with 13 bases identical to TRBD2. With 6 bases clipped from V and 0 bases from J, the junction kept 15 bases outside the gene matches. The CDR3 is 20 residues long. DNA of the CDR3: TGTGCCAGCAGCGATCTGATAGGACTAGCGGGGGCTTCTAGCACAGATACGCAGTATTTT. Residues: CASSDLIGLAGASSTDTQYF.

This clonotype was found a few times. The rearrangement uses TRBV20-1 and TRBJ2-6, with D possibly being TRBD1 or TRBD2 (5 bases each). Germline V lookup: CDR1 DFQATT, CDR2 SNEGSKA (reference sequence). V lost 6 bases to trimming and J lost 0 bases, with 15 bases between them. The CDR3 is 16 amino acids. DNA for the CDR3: TGCAGTGCCTCCTTGGGACGGACCTCTGGGGCCAACGTCCTGACTTTC. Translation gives CSASLGRTSGANVLTF.